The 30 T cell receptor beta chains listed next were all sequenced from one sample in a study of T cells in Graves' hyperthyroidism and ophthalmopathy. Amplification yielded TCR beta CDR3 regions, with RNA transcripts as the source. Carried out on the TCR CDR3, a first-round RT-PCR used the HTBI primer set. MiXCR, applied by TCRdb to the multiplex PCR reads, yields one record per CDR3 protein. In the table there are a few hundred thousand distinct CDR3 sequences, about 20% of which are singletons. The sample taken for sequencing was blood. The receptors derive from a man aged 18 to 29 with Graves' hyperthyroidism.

The CDR3 sequence is CSVGGTLDQPQHF. The CDR3 nucleotides read TGCAGCGTTGGAGGGACGCTCGATCAGCCCCAGCATTTT. This chain uses TRBV29-1 with TRBJ1-5; TRBD1 is a possible D gene (5 bases). CDR3 size: 13 residues. Trimming took off 4 bases at V and 5 bases at J, with 12 bases between the two ends. Per the germline V gene, CDR1 is SQVTM and CDR2 is ANQGSEA. Complete variable domain (other parts from reference TRBV29-1 and TRBJ1-5): SAVISQKPSRDICQRGTSLTIQCQVDSQVTMMFWYRQQPGQSLTLIATANQGSEATYESGFVIDKFPISRPNLTFSTLTVSNMSPEDSSIYLCSVGGTLDQPQHFGDGTRLSIL.

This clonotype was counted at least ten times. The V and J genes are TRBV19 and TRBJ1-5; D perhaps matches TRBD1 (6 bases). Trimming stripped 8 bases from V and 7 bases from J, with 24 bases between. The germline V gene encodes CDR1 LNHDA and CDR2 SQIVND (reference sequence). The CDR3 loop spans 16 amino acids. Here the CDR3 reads CASCGGGPSPGQPQHF. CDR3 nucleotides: TGTGCCAGTTGCGGTGGGGGCCCATCCCCGGGGCAGCCCCAGCATTTT.

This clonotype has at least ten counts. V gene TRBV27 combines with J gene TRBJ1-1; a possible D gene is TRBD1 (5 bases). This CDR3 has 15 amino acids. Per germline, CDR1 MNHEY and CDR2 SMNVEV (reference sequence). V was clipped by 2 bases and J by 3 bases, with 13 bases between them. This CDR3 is CASSLMGGTDTEAFF. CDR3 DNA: TGTGCCAGCAGTTTAATGGGTGGGACCGACACTGAAGCTTTCTTT.

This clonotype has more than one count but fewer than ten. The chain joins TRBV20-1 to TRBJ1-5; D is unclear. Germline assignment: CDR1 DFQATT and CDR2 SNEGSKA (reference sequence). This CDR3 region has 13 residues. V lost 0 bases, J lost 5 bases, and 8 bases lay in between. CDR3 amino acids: CSAREVMDQPQHF. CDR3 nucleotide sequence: TGCAGTGCTAGAGAAGTCATGGATCAGCCCCAGCATTTT.

CDR3 DNA: TGTGCCAGCAGTGAAGAGGACTGGAGGGGCTACACCTTC. Encoded protein: CASSEEDWRGYTF. The V and J genes are TRBV6-1 and TRBJ1-2; D unresolved. Trimming cost V 1 base and J 8 bases, with 11 bases left between them. The CDR3 covers 13 residues. Per the germline V gene, CDR1 is MNHNS and CDR2 is SASEGT.

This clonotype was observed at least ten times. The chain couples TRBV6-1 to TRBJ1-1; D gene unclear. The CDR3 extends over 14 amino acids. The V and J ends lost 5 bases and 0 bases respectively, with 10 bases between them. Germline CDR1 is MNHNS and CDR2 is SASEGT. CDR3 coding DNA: TGTGCCAGCAGTAGGATCTTCATGAACACTGAAGCTTTCTTT. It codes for CASSRIFMNTEAFF.

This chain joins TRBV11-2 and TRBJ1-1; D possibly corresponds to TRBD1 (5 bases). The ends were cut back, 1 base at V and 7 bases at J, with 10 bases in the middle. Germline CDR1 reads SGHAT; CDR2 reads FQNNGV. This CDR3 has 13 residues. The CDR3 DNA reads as TGTGCCAGCAGCTTAGGGGGGGAGCTTGAAGCTTTCTTT. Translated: CASSLGGELEAFF.

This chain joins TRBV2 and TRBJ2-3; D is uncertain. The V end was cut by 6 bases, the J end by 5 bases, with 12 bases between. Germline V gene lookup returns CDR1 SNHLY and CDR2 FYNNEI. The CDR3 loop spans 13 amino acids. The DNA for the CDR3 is TGTGCCAGCAGCCAGGAACCGTTAGATACGCAGTATTTT. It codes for CASSQEPLDTQYF.

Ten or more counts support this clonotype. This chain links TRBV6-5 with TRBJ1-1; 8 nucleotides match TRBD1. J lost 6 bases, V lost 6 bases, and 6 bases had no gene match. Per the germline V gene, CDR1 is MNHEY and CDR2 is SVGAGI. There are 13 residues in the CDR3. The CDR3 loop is CASRQGGMAEAFF. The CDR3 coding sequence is TGTGCCAGCAGACAGGGGGGTATGGCTGAAGCTTTCTTT.

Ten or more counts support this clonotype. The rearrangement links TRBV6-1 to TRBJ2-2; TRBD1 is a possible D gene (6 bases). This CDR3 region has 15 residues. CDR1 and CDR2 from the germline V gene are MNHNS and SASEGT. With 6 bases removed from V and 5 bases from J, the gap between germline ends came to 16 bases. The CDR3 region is CASSSLQGSTGELFF. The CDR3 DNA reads TGTGCCAGCAGCTCTTTACAGGGTAGTACCGGGGAGCTGTTTTTT.

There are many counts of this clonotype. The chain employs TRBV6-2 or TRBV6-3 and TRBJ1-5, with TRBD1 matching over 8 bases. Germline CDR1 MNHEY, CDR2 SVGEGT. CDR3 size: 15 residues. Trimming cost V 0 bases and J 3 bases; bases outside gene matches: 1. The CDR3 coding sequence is TGTGCCAGCAGTTACTCGGGACAGGTCAATCAGCCCCAGCATTTT. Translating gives CASSYSGQVNQPQHF.

The CDR3 loop reads CASSFFPRLGGSRDEQYF. CDR3 nucleotide sequence: TGCGCCAGCAGCTTTTTTCCCAGATTGGGGGGATCCCGGGACGAGCAGTACTTC. The V call is TRBV5-1, the J call TRBJ2-7, with D possibly being TRBD2 (6 bases). Germline-derived CDR1 and CDR2 are SGHRS and YFSETQ. The CDR3 loop spans 18 amino acids. V was shortened by 2 bases and J by 5 bases, with 26 bases between the two germline ends.

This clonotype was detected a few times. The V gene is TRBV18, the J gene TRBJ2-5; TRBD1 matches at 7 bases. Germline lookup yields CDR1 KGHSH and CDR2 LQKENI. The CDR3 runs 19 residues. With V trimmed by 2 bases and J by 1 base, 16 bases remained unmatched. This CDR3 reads CASSPSDRHHSSLQETQYF. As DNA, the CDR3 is TGTGCCAGCTCACCATCGGACAGGCACCACTCGTCCCTCCAAGAGACCCAGTACTTC.

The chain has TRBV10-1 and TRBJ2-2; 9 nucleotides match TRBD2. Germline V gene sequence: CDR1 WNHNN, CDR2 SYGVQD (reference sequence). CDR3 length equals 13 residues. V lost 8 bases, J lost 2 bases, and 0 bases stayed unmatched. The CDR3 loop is CASGTSNTGELFF. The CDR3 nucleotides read TGCGCCAGCGGGACTAGCAACACCGGGGAGCTGTTTTTT.

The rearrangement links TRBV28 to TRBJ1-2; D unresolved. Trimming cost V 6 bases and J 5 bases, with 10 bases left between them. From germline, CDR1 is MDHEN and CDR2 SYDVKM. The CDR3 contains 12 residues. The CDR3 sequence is CASRMDAYGYTF. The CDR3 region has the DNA TGTGCCAGCAGGATGGATGCGTATGGCTACACCTTC.

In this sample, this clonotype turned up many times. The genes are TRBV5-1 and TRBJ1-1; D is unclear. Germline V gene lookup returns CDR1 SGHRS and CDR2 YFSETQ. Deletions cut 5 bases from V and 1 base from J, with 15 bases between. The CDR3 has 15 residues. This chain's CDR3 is CASSREQNRNTEAFF. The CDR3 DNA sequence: TGCGCCAGCAGTCGGGAACAAAATCGGAACACTGAAGCTTTCTTT. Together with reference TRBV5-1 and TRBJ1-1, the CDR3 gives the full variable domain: KAGVTQTPRYLIKTRGQQVTLSCSPISGHRSVSWYQQTPGQGLQFLFEYFSETQRNKGNFPGRFSGRQFSNSRSEMNVSTLELGDSALYLCASSREQNRNTEAFFGQGTRLTVV.

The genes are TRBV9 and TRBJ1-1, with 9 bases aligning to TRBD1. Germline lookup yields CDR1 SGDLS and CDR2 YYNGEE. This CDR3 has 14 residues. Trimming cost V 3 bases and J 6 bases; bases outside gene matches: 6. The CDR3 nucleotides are TGTGCCAGCAGCGCCCGACAGGGGGGCGCTGAAGCTTTCTTT. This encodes CASSARQGGAEAFF.

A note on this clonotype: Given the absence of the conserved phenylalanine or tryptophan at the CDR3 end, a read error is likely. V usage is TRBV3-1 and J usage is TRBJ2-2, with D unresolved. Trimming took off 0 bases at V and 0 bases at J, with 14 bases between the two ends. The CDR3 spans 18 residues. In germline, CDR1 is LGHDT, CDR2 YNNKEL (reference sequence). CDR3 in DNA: TGTGCCAGCAGCCAAGACACGGGTGGCGTCGCGAACACCGGGGAGCTGTTTGTT. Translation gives CASSQDTGGVANTGELFV.

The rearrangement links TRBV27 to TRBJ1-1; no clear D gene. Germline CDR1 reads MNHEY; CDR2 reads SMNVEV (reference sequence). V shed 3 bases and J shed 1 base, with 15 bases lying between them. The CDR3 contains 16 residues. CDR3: CASSFFRTLRNTEAFF. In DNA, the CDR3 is TGTGCCAGCAGTTTCTTCAGGACCCTAAGGAACACTGAAGCTTTCTTT.

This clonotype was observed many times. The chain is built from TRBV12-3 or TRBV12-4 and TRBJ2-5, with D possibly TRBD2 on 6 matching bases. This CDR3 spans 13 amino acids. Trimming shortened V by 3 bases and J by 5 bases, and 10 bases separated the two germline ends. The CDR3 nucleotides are TGTGCCAGCAGTTTCGCGGGGTGGGAGACCCAGTACTTC. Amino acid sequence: CASSFAGWETQYF.

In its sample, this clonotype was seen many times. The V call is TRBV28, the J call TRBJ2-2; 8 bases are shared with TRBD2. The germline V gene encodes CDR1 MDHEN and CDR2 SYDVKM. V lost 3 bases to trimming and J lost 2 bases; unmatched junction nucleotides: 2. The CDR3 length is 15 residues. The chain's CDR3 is CASSFSGVNTGELFF. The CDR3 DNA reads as TGTGCCAGCAGTTTTAGCGGGGTAAACACCGGGGAGCTGTTTTTT.

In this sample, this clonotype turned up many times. In nucleotides, the CDR3 is TGCAGCGGCGTGGCAGAGACCTACGAGCAGTACTTC. Its translation: CSGVAETYEQYF. The rearrangement uses TRBV29-1 and TRBJ2-7; D call uncertain. The CDR3 sequence is 12 residues long. Trimming left V 7 bases short and J 2 bases short, with 12 bases between. Germline-derived CDR1 and CDR2 are SQVTM and ANQGSEA.

The CDR3: CASSQVGLGSFSTTEAFF. CDR3 coding DNA: TGCGCCAGCAGCCAAGTCGGACTTGGGTCTTTTTCCACCACTGAAGCTTTCTTT. The chain links TRBV4-1 to TRBJ1-1, with D uncertain. V was shortened by 1 base and J by 4 bases, with 22 bases between the two germline ends. This CDR3 is 18 amino acids long. CDR1 and CDR2 (germline): MGHRA, YSYEKL.

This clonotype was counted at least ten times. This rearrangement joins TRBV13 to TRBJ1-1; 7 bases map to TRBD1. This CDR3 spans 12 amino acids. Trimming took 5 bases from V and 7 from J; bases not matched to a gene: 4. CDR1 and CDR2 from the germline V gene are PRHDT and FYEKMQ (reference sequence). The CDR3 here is CASSTRQGEAFF. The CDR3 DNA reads TGTGCCAGCAGCACCAGACAGGGTGAAGCTTTCTTT.

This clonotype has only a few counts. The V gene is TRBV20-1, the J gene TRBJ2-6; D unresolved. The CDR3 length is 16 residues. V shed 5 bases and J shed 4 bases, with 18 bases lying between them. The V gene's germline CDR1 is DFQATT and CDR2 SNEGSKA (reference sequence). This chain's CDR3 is CSARTAQASGANVLTF. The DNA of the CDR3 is TGCAGTGCTCGGACGGCCCAGGCCTCCGGGGCCAACGTCCTGACTTTC.

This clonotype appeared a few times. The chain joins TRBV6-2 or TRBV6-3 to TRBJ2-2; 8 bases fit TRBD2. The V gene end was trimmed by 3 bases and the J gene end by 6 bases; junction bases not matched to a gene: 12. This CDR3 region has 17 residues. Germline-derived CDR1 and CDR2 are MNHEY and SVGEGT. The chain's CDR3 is CASSYPPAGVEAGELFF. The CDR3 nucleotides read TGTGCCAGCAGTTATCCCCCAGCGGGGGTCGAGGCCGGGGAGCTGTTTTTT.

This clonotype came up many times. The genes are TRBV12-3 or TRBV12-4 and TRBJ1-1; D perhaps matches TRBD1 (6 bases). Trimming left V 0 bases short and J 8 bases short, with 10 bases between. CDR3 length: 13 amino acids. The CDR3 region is CASSLAGGAEAFF. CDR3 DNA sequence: TGTGCCAGCAGTTTAGCGGGGGGGGCAGAAGCTTTCTTT.

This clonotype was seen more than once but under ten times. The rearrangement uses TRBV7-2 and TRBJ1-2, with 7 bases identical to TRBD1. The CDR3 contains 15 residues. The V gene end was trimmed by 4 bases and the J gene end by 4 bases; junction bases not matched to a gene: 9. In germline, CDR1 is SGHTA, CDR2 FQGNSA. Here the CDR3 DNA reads TGTGCCAGCAGCTCTAGGGGGCGTTACGGCTATGGCTACACCTTC. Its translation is CASSSRGRYGYGYTF.

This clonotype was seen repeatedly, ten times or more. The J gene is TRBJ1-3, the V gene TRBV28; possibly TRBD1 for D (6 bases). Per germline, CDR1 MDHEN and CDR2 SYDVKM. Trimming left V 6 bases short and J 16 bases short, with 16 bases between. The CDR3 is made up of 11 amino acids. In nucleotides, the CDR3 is TGTGCCAGCAGCACGGACAGCCCAGTGTATTTT. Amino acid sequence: CASSTDSPVYF.

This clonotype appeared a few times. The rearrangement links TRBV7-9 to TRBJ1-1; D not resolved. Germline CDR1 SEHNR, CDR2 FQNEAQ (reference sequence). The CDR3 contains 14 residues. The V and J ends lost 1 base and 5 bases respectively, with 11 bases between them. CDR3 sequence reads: CASSLGTGKTEAFF. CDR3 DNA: TGTGCCAGCAGCTTAGGGACCGGGAAGACTGAAGCTTTCTTT.